The next 7 T cell receptor beta chains were all read from a single sample in a study of graft-versus-host responses after intestinal transplantation. The protocol was immunoSEQ multiplex PCR, while the TCRdb copy is restricted to in-frame clones and leaves out a portion. Here the sample spans about 71,000 clones, roughly 91% being singletons. The antigens of these receptors remain unknown. The sequences come from unstimulated CD8+ T cells sorted from spleen or lymph node cells, collected before intestinal transplant. Receptor source: a human donor who received an intestinal transplant.

The rearrangement uses TRBV9 and TRBJ1-1, with 8 bases fitting TRBD1. Germline V gene data show CDR1 as SGDLS and CDR2 as YYNGEE. CDR3 length equals 14 residues. J gave up 7 bases and V 4 bases, and 9 bases lay outside the gene matches. The CDR3 region has the DNA TGTGCCAGCAGCCCATCCGGGACAGGTGATGAAGCTTTCTTT. It encodes CASSPSGTGDEAFF.

The gene calls are TRBV2 and TRBJ1-4; D is uncertain. Trimming took 6 bases from V and 4 from J, leaving 15 bases between them. Germline loops: CDR1 SNHLY, CDR2 FYNNEI. The CDR3 consists of 15 residues. The DNA of the CDR3 is TGTGCCAGCAGGCAGGAACAGTTTGATAATGAAAAACTGTTTTTT. It codes for CASRQEQFDNEKLFF.

The chain employs TRBV5-6 and TRBJ2-1; D might be TRBD1 (6 bases). Germline-derived CDR1 and CDR2 are SGHDT and YYEEEE. This CDR3 has 16 residues. V was cut by 4 bases and J by 8 bases, with 22 bases left in between. The CDR3 region has the DNA TGTGCCAGCAGCCCGGACCGGGACAATTTCTTCGATGAGCAGTTCTTC. Its protein is CASSPDRDNFFDEQFF.

This chain links TRBV29-1 with TRBJ2-2; perhaps TRBD1 as D (6 bases). The V gene lost 4 bases and the J gene lost 5 bases, with 8 bases spanning the gap. This CDR3 has 12 amino acids. Germline loops: CDR1 SQVTM, CDR2 ANQGSEA. CDR3 protein: CSVVQGTGELFF. Here the CDR3 DNA reads TGCAGCGTTGTACAGGGTACCGGGGAGCTGTTTTTT.

The chain couples TRBV6-1 to TRBJ2-1, with a tentative D call TRBD1 (5 bases). The CDR3 extends over 14 amino acids. Germline loops: CDR1 MNHNS, CDR2 SASEGT. The V end was cut by 3 bases, the J end by 6 bases, with 12 bases between. This chain's CDR3 is CASSELGPANEQFF. The CDR3 DNA sequence: TGTGCCAGCAGTGAGTTGGGGCCCGCCAATGAGCAGTTCTTC.

The chain joins TRBV7-9 to TRBJ1-1; no reliable D call. The CDR3 length is 14 residues. Germline loops: CDR1 SEHNR, CDR2 FQNEAQ (reference sequence). V lost 6 bases and J 5 bases, leaving 16 bases between the germline ends. In DNA, the CDR3 is TGTGCCAGCAGGCCCGGACTCTCGGGGACTGAAGCTTTCTTT. Translation gives CASRPGLSGTEAFF.

The chain couples TRBV4-2 to TRBJ2-1; TRBD1 matches 11 bases. The CDR3 is 16 amino acids. CDR1 is LGHNA and CDR2 is YNFKEQ in the germline V gene. The V gene end was trimmed by 0 bases and the J gene end by 4 bases; junction bases not matched to a gene: 2. The CDR3 bases are TGTGCCAGCAGCCAAGAGGACAGGGGGCCATACAATGAGCAGTTCTTC. Protein sequence: CASSQEDRGPYNEQFF.